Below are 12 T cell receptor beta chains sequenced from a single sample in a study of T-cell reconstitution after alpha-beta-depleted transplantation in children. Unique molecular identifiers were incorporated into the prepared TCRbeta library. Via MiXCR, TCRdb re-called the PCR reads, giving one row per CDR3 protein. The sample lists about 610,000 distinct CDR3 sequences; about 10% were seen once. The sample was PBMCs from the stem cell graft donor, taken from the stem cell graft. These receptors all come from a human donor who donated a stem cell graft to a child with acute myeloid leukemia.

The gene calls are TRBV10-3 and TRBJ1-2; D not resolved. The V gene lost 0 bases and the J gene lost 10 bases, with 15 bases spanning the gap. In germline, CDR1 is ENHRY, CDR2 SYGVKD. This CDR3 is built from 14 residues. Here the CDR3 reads CAISESPGVVDYTF. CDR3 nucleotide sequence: TGTGCCATCAGTGAGTCTCCAGGCGTAGTTGACTACACCTTC.

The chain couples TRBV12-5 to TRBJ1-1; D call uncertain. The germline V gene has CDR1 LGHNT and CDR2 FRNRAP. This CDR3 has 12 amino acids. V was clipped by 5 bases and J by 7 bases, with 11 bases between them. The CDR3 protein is CASGKDYSEAFF. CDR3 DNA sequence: TGTGCTAGTGGTAAGGACTACAGTGAAGCTTTCTTT.

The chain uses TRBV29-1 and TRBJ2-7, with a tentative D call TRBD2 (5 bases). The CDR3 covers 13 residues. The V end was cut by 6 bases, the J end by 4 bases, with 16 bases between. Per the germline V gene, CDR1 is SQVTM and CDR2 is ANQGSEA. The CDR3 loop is CSVTDGVTYEQYF. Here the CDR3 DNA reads TGCAGCGTGACGGACGGGGTAACATACGAGCAGTACTTC.

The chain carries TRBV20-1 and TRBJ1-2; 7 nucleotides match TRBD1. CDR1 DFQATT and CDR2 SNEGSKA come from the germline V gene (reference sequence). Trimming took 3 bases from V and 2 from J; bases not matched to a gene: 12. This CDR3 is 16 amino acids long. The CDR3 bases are TGCAGTGCTAGTAGAAGTCGAGGGGGCCACAACTATGGCTACACCTTC. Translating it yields CSASRSRGGHNYGYTF.

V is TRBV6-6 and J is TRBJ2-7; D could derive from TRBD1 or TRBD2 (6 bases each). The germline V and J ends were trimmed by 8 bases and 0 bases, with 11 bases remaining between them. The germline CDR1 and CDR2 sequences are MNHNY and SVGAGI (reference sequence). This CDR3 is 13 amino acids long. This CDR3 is CASGGPSSYEQYF. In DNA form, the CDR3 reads TGTGCCAGCGGGGGGCCAAGCTCCTACGAGCAGTACTTC.

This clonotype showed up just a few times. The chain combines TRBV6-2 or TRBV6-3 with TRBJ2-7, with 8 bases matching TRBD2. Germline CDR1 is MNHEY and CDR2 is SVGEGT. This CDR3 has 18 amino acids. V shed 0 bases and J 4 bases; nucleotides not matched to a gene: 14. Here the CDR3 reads CASSYSPSGSPSLYEQYF. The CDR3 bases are TGTGCCAGCAGTTACTCTCCCAGCGGGAGTCCTTCCTTATACGAGCAGTACTTC.

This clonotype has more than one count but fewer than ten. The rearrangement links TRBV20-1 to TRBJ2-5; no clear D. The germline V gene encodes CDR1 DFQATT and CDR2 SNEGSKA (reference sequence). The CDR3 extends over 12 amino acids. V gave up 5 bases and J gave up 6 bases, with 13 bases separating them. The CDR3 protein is CSAHLLEKTQYF. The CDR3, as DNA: TGCAGTGCTCATCTTCTTGAGAAGACCCAGTACTTC.

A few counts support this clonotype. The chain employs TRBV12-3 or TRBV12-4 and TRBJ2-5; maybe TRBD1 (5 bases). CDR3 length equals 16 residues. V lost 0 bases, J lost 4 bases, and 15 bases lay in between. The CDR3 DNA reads TGTGCCAGCAGTTTAGCGCGACAGTTCCCGACAGAGACCCAGTACTTC. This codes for CASSLARQFPTETQYF.

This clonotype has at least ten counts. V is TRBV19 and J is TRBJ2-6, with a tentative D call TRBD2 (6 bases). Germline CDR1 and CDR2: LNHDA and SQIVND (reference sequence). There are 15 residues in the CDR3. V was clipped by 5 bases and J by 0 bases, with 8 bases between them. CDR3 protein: CASSSGSSGANVLTF. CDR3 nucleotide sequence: TGTGCCAGTAGTTCCGGGAGCTCTGGGGCCAACGTCCTGACTTTC.

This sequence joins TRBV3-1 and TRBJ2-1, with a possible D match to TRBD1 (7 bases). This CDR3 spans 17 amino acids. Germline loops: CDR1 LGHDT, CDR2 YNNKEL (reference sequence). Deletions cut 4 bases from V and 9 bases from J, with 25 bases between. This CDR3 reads CASSPRGVAVLSGEQFF. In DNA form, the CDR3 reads TGTGCCAGCAGCCCCAGGGGGGTAGCGGTCCTTTCGGGTGAGCAGTTCTTC.

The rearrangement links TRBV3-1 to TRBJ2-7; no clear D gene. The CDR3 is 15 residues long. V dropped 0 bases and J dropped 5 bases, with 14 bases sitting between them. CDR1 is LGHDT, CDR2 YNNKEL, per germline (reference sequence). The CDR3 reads CASSQDRGQYHEQYF. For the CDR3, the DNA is TGTGCCAGCAGCCAAGATAGAGGCCAGTATCACGAGCAGTACTTC.

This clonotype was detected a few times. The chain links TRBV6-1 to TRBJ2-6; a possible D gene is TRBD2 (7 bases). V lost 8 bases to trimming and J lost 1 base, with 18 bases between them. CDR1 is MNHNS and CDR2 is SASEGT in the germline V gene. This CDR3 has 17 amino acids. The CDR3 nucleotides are TGTGCCAGCGGCCGGGGGGCCAGAGGATCTGGGGCCAACGTCCTGACTTTC. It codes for CASGRGARGSGANVLTF.